These T cell receptor beta chains were read from a single sample in a study of CD8 T cells in ankylosing spondylitis. Using its own MiXCR run on the 5' RACE reads, TCRdb lists one record per CDR3 protein. The data contain about 90,000 distinct CDR3 sequences, around 8.3% of them singletons. The specimen sequenced was blood, either unsorted or a sorted T cell fraction (not recorded which). These TCRs come from a male donor with ankylosing spondylitis. Each CDR3 is given with its conserved first and last residue. The D gene is left open where the match is weak. A row's size may be missing; if present it is once, few, many or a size class.

J gene: TRBJ2-1; V gene: TRBV29-1; clone size: many; D gene: .; CDR3 length: 11; CDR3 DNA: TGCAGCGCGACTCGTGGGACTGAGCAGTTCTTC; CDR3 protein: CSATRGTEQFF
J gene: TRBJ2-2; V gene: TRBV25-1; clone size: .; D gene: TRBD2; CDR3 length: 15; CDR3 DNA: TGTGCCAGCAGTCCGACTAGCGGGGACACCGGGGAGCTGTTTTTT; CDR3 protein: CASSPTSGDTGELFF
J gene: TRBJ2-1; V gene: TRBV5-6; clone size: many; D gene: TRBD1; CDR3 length: 15; CDR3 DNA: TGTGCCAGCAGCTTCCCGACAGGGGGCTACAATGAGCAGTTCTTC; CDR3 protein: CASSFPTGGYNEQFF
J gene: TRBJ2-2; V gene: TRBV7-8; clone size: .; D gene: TRBD1; CDR3 length: 16; CDR3 DNA: TGTGCCAGCAGCTTAGTTCTCGGACAGGACACCGGGGAGCTGTTTTTT; CDR3 protein: CASSLVLGQDTGELFF
J gene: TRBJ2-1; V gene: TRBV19; clone size: few; D gene: TRBD2; CDR3 length: 19; CDR3 DNA: TGTGCCAGTAGTATCCCTTATACCAAACTAGCGGACCCTAACAATGAGCAGTTCTTC; CDR3 protein: CASSIPYTKLADPNNEQFF
J gene: TRBJ2-4; V gene: TRBV9; clone size: many; D gene: .; CDR3 length: 14; CDR3 DNA: TGTGCCAGCAGCGGCGAGTTGGCCAAAAACATTCAGTACTTC; CDR3 protein: CASSGELAKNIQYF
J gene: TRBJ1-3; V gene: TRBV7-6; clone size: .; D gene: .; CDR3 length: 15; CDR3 DNA: TGTGCCAGCAGCTTGTGGGCCGCAGCTCGAAACACCATATATTTT; CDR3 protein: CASSLWAAARNTIYF
J gene: TRBJ1-4; V gene: TRBV5-3; clone size: .; D gene: .; CDR3 length: 16; CDR3 DNA: TGTGCCAGCAGCGCTGGGGTCACTCGGGTTGATGAAAAACTGTTTTTT; CDR3 protein: CASSAGVTRVDEKLFF
J gene: TRBJ2-5; V gene: TRBV11-2; clone size: few; D gene: .; CDR3 length: 18; CDR3 DNA: TGTGCCAGCAGCTTAGAAGGTCCCTTTAGCACCCAAGGGGAGACCCAGTACTTC; CDR3 protein: CASSLEGPFSTQGETQYF
J gene: TRBJ2-7; V gene: TRBV7-8; clone size: few; D gene: TRBD1; CDR3 length: 16; CDR3 DNA: TGTGCCAGCAGCTTAGCAGGGACAGGGGTTACCTACGAGCAGTACTTC; CDR3 protein: CASSLAGTGVTYEQYF
J gene: TRBJ1-1; V gene: TRBV3-1; clone size: few; D gene: .; CDR3 length: 17; CDR3 DNA: TGTGCCAGCAGCCCTAGGGCTGCTGGGGGCATCAATGCTGAAGCTTTCTTT; CDR3 protein: CASSPRAAGGINAEAFF
J gene: TRBJ2-2; V gene: TRBV20-1; clone size: few; D gene: .; CDR3 length: 15; CDR3 DNA: TGCAGTGCGATAGCCGCCAGGATGAACACCGGGGAGCTGTTTTTT; CDR3 protein: CSAIAARMNTGELFF
J gene: TRBJ2-1; V gene: TRBV2; clone size: few; D gene: .; CDR3 length: 13; CDR3 DNA: TGTGCCAGCCTTTGGCAGGGGCTCAATGAGCAGTTCTTC; CDR3 protein: CASLWQGLNEQFF
J gene: TRBJ2-6; V gene: TRBV5-4; clone size: .; D gene: TRBD1; CDR3 length: 17; CDR3 DNA: TGTGCCAGCAGCTTATGGACAGGACCCTCTGGGGCCAACGTCCTGACTTTC; CDR3 protein: CASSLWTGPSGANVLTF
J gene: TRBJ2-3; V gene: TRBV12-3/TRBV12-4; clone size: many; D gene: TRBD1; CDR3 length: 14; CDR3 DNA: TGTGCCAGCACCGGACAGGGGCCCACAGATACGCAGTATTTT; CDR3 protein: CASTGQGPTDTQYF
J gene: TRBJ1-5; V gene: TRBV6-5; clone size: few; D gene: .; CDR3 length: 14; CDR3 DNA: TGTGCCAGCAGTTTCGATGGGGGGAATCAGCCCCAGCATTTT; CDR3 protein: CASSFDGGNQPQHF
J gene: TRBJ2-1; V gene: TRBV7-6; clone size: .; D gene: .; CDR3 length: 15; CDR3 DNA: TGTGCCAGCAGCTTAGAGCTAACTGGCTACAATGAGCAGTTCTTC; CDR3 protein: CASSLELTGYNEQFF
J gene: TRBJ2-7; V gene: TRBV5-1; clone size: many; D gene: TRBD2; CDR3 length: 15; CDR3 DNA: TGCGCCAGCAGCTTGGATCTAGCGGGAGCCTACGAGCAGTACTTC; CDR3 protein: CASSLDLAGAYEQYF
J gene: TRBJ2-6; V gene: TRBV3-1; clone size: few; D gene: TRBD1; CDR3 length: 15; CDR3 DNA: TGTGCCAGCAGCCCCGACAGGGCCGGGGCCAACGTCCTGACTTTC; CDR3 protein: CASSPDRAGANVLTF
J gene: TRBJ2-5; V gene: TRBV10-3; clone size: many; D gene: .; CDR3 length: 14; CDR3 DNA: TGTGCCATCAGCGTGGGTGGCCTTGAAGAGACCCAGTACTTC; CDR3 protein: CAISVGGLEETQYF
J gene: TRBJ1-2; V gene: TRBV10-2; clone size: many; D gene: .; CDR3 length: 14; CDR3 DNA: TGCGCCAGCAGTGAGTCAAGGACAGCTTATGGCTACACCTTC; CDR3 protein: CASSESRTAYGYTF
J gene: TRBJ2-6; V gene: TRBV25-1; clone size: .; D gene: .; CDR3 length: 13; CDR3 DNA: TGTGCCAGCAGTGAGTATGGGGCCAACGTCCTGACTTTC; CDR3 protein: CASSEYGANVLTF
J gene: TRBJ2-5; V gene: TRBV18; clone size: .; D gene: .; CDR3 length: 15; CDR3 DNA: TGTGCCAGCTCACCGCCGACGCCCGGCCAAGAGACCCAGTACTTC; CDR3 protein: CASSPPTPGQETQYF
J gene: TRBJ2-5; V gene: TRBV7-8; clone size: .; D gene: .; CDR3 length: 12; CDR3 DNA: TGTGCCAGCAGCCCTCGCCAAGAGACCCAGTACTTC; CDR3 protein: CASSPRQETQYF
J gene: TRBJ2-3; V gene: TRBV5-1; clone size: .; D gene: .; CDR3 length: 17; CDR3 DNA: TGCGCCAGCAGCTTGGCCGCCCCACTCACGGGCACAGATACGCAGTATTTT; CDR3 protein: CASSLAAPLTGTDTQYF
J gene: TRBJ2-7; V gene: TRBV5-6; clone size: few; D gene: .; CDR3 length: 14; CDR3 DNA: TGTGCCAGCAGAACATCCGGACAAGCCTACGAGCAGTACTTC; CDR3 protein: CASRTSGQAYEQYF
J gene: TRBJ2-5; V gene: TRBV25-1; clone size: .; D gene: .; CDR3 length: 13; CDR3 DNA: TGTGCCAGCCGAAATGAGCGGCAAGAGACCCAGTACTTC; CDR3 protein: CASRNERQETQYF
J gene: TRBJ2-7; V gene: TRBV5-6; clone size: many; D gene: .; CDR3 length: 13; CDR3 DNA: TGTGCCAGCAGCTTGGCAGGCTCCTACGAGCAGTACTTC; CDR3 protein: CASSLAGSYEQYF
J gene: TRBJ1-5; V gene: TRBV9; clone size: few; D gene: .; CDR3 length: 15; CDR3 DNA: TGTGCCAGCAGCGCCGGGGACGCTAGCAATCAGCCCCAGCATTTT; CDR3 protein: CASSAGDASNQPQHF
J gene: TRBJ2-1; V gene: TRBV14; clone size: few; D gene: .; CDR3 length: 15; CDR3 DNA: TGTGCCAGCAGCCAAGAGGCCTTACCTTACAATGAGCAGTTCTTC; CDR3 protein: CASSQEALPYNEQFF
J gene: TRBJ1-2; V gene: TRBV12-3/TRBV12-4; clone size: .; D gene: .; CDR3 length: 14; CDR3 DNA: TGTGCCAGCAGTCCTCTCTCGGACAGCTATGGCTACACCTTC; CDR3 protein: CASSPLSDSYGYTF
J gene: TRBJ1-1; V gene: TRBV3-1; clone size: few; D gene: TRBD1; CDR3 length: 13; CDR3 DNA: TGTGCCAGCAGAAGGACAGGGGGCACTGAAGCTTTCTTT; CDR3 protein: CASRRTGGTEAFF
J gene: TRBJ2-1; V gene: TRBV27; clone size: many; D gene: .; CDR3 length: 15; CDR3 DNA: TGTGCCAGTACCACCGCCGGGCTAGTCTACAATGAGCAGTTCTTC; CDR3 protein: CASTTAGLVYNEQFF
J gene: TRBJ2-5; V gene: TRBV20-1; clone size: few; D gene: .; CDR3 length: 15; CDR3 DNA: TGCAGTGCTAGAAATGGGGACGGTGCCGCAGAGACCCAGTACTTC; CDR3 protein: CSARNGDGAAETQYF
J gene: TRBJ2-1; V gene: TRBV29-1; clone size: many; D gene: TRBD2; CDR3 length: 14; CDR3 DNA: TGCAGCGCCGACGCGGGAGTCTCCTACAATGAGCAGTTCTTC; CDR3 protein: CSADAGVSYNEQFF
J gene: TRBJ2-3; V gene: TRBV6-1; clone size: few; D gene: .; CDR3 length: 15; CDR3 DNA: TGTGCCAGCAGTGAGGTTTCCATGATCACATATACGCAGTATTTT; CDR3 protein: CASSEVSMITYTQYF
J gene: TRBJ2-1; V gene: TRBV3-1; clone size: .; D gene: .; CDR3 length: 15; CDR3 DNA: TGTGCCAGCAGTTTGGTGATGAGCTCCTACAATGAGCAGTTCTTC; CDR3 protein: CASSLVMSSYNEQFF
J gene: TRBJ1-2; V gene: TRBV4-1; clone size: .; D gene: .; CDR3 length: 15; CDR3 DNA: TGCGCCAGCAGCCAAGATAGGGCCAGCAACTATGGCTACACCTTC; CDR3 protein: CASSQDRASNYGYTF
J gene: TRBJ1-1; V gene: TRBV11-2; clone size: many; D gene: .; CDR3 length: 14; CDR3 DNA: TGTGCCAGCAGCCCGAGGGCAGCCCATGGGGCCGCTTTCTTT; CDR3 protein: CASSPRAAHGAAFF
J gene: TRBJ2-1; V gene: TRBV7-2; clone size: few; D gene: TRBD2; CDR3 length: 17; CDR3 DNA: TGTGCCAGCACCTCTAAGGATCTAGCGGTATCCTACAATGAGCAGTTCTTC; CDR3 protein: CASTSKDLAVSYNEQFF
J gene: TRBJ2-1; V gene: TRBV6-1; clone size: few; D gene: .; CDR3 length: 12; CDR3 DNA: TGTGCCAGCAGTCATGGACGGAATGAGCAGTTCTTC; CDR3 protein: CASSHGRNEQFF
J gene: TRBJ2-1; V gene: TRBV12-3/TRBV12-4; clone size: many; D gene: .; CDR3 length: 12; CDR3 DNA: TGTGCCAGCACCTCAATCCACAATGAGCAGTTCTTC; CDR3 protein: CASTSIHNEQFF
J gene: TRBJ2-5; V gene: TRBV11-2; clone size: .; D gene: .; CDR3 length: 16; CDR3 DNA: TGTGCCAGCAGCTTTCCGGGGAGAGGGGGACAAGAGACCCAGTACTTC; CDR3 protein: CASSFPGRGGQETQYF
J gene: TRBJ1-5; V gene: TRBV9; clone size: .; D gene: .; CDR3 length: 15; CDR3 DNA: TGTGCCAGCAGCGTGGACTACAACCGCAATCAGCCCCAGCATTTT; CDR3 protein: CASSVDYNRNQPQHF
J gene: TRBJ1-3; V gene: TRBV9; clone size: .; D gene: .; CDR3 length: 15; CDR3 DNA: TGTGCCAGCAGCGTACGAGGGACGGACGGAAACACCATATATTTT; CDR3 protein: CASSVRGTDGNTIYF
J gene: TRBJ2-7; V gene: TRBV5-6; clone size: .; D gene: TRBD2; CDR3 length: 14; CDR3 DNA: TGTGCCAGCAGCTTGGGGGGACTAGCATACGAGCAGTACTTC; CDR3 protein: CASSLGGLAYEQYF
J gene: TRBJ2-6; V gene: TRBV27; clone size: .; D gene: TRBD2; CDR3 length: 16; CDR3 DNA: TGTGCCAGCACCCCTGGGGGGGGTTATGGGGCCAACGTCCTGACTTTC; CDR3 protein: CASTPGGGYGANVLTF
J gene: TRBJ2-1; V gene: TRBV10-1; clone size: many; D gene: .; CDR3 length: 14; CDR3 DNA: TGCGCCAGCAGTGCACAGGGCTCCTACAATGAGCAGTTCTTC; CDR3 protein: CASSAQGSYNEQFF
J gene: TRBJ2-2; V gene: TRBV5-1; clone size: few; D gene: .; CDR3 length: 11; CDR3 DNA: TGCGCCAGTCAGAACACCGGGGAGCTGTTTTTT; CDR3 protein: CASQNTGELFF
J gene: TRBJ1-1; V gene: TRBV7-8; clone size: few; D gene: .; CDR3 length: 14; CDR3 DNA: TGTGCCAGCAGCCCTCAGGGGATGAACACTGAAGCTTTCTTT; CDR3 protein: CASSPQGMNTEAFF